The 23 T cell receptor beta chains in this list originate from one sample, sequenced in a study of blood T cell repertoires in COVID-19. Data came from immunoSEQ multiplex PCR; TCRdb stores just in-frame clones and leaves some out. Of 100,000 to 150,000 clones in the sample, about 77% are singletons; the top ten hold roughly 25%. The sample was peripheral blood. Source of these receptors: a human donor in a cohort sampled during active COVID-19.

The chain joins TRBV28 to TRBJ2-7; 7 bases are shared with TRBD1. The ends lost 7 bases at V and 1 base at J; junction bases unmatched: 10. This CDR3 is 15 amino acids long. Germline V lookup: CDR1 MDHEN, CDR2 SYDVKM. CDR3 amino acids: CASTSPGTASYEQYF. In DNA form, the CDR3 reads TGTGCCAGCACCTCACCCGGGACAGCTTCCTACGAGCAGTACTTC. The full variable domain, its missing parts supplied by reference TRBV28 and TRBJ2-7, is DVKVTQSSRYLVKRTGEKVFLECVQDMDHENMFWYRQDPGLGLRLIYFSYDVKMKEKGDIPEGYSVSREKKERFSLILESASTNQTSMYLCASTSPGTASYEQYFGPGTRLTVT.

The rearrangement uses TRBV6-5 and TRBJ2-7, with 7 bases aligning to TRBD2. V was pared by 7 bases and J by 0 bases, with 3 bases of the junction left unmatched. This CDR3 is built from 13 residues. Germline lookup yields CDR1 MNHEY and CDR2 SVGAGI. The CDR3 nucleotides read TGTGCCAGCATTGCTAGCGGCTCCTACGAGCAGTACTTC. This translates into CASIASGSYEQYF.

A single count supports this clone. CDR3 DNA: TGCGCCAGCAGCACCGGACAGGCCTCCTACGAGCAGTACTTC. This translates into CASSTGQASYEQYF. The rearrangement links TRBV5-1 to TRBJ2-7; 7 nucleotides agree with TRBD1. The CDR3 runs 14 residues. Germline CDR1 and CDR2: SGHRS and YFSETQ. Trimming took 4 bases from V and 0 from J; bases not matched to a gene: 4.

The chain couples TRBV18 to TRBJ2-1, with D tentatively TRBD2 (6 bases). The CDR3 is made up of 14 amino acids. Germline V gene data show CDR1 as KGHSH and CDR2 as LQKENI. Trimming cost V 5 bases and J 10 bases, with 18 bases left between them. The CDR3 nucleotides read TGTGCCAGCTCAGCGGGCCCAGGAGGGAAGGAGCAGTTCTTC. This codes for CASSAGPGGKEQFF.

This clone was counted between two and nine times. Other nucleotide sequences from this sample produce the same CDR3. Here the CDR3 DNA reads TGCGCCAGCAGCTTTGACAGGGCTGAAGCTTTCTTT. Its protein is CASSFDRAEAFF. This chain uses TRBV5-1 with TRBJ1-1; TRBD1 matches 7 bases. CDR3 length: 12 residues. Germline CDR1 SGHRS, CDR2 YFSETQ. The ends lost 2 bases at V and 6 bases at J; junction bases unmatched: 1.

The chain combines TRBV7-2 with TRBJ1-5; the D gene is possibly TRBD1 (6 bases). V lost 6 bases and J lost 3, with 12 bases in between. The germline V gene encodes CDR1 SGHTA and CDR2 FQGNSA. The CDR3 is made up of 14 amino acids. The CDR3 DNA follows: TGTGCCAGCAGTATACAGGGCTACAATCAGCCCCAGCATTTT. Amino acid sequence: CASSIQGYNQPQHF.

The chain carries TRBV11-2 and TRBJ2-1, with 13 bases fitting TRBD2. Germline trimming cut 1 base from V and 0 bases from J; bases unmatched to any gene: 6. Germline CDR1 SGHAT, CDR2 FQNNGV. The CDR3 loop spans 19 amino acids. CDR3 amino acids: CASSLGGLAGTTSYNEQFF. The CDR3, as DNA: TGTGCCAGCAGCTTAGGGGGACTAGCGGGGACTACCTCCTACAATGAGCAGTTCTTC.

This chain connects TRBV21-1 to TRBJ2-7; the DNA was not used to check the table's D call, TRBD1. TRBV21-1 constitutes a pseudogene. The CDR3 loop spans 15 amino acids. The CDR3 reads CASSNIGRRSYEQYF. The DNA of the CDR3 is TGTGCCAGCAGCAACATAGGCAGGCGCTCCTACGAGCAGTACTTC.

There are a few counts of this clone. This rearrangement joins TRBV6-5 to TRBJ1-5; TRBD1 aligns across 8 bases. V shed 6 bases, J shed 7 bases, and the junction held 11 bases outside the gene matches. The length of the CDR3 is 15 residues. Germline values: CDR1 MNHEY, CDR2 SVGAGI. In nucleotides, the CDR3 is TGTGCCAGCAGACAAACGGCAGGGGGCGTACAGCCCCAGCATTTT. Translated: CASRQTAGGVQPQHF.

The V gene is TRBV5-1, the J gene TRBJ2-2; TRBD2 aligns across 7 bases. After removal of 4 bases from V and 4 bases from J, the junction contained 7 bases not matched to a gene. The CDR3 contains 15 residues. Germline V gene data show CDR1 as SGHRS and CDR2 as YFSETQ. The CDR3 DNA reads TGCGCCAGCAGCCTTTCGGGCGGGAGCACCGGGGAGCTGTTTTTT. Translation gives CASSLSGGSTGELFF.

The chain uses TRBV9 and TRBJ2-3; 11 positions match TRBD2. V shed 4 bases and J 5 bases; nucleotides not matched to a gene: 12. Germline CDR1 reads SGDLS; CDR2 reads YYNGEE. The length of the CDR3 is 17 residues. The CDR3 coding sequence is TGTGCCAGCAGCCAGATTAGCGGGGGGGCCGGTGTAGATACGCAGTATTTT. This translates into CASSQISGGAGVDTQYF.

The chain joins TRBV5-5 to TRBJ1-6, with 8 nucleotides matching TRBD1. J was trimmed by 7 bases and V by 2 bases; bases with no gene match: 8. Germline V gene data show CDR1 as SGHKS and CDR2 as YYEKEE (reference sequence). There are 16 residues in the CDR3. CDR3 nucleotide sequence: TGTGCCAGCAGCTTTTATCGGACAGGGAACAATTCACCCCTCCACTTT. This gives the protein CASSFYRTGNNSPLHF.

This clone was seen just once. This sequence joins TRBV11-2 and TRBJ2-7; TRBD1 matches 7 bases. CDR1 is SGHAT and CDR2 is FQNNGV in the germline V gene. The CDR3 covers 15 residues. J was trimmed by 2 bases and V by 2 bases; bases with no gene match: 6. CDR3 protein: CASSLRRQGPYEQYF. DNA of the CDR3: TGTGCCAGCAGCTTACGTCGACAGGGTCCCTACGAGCAGTACTTC.

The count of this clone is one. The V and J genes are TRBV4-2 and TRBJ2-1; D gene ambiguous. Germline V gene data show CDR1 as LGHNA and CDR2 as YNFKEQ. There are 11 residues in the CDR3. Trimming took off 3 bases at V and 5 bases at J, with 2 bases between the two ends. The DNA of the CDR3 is TGTGCCAGCAGCCACGACAATGAGCAGTTCTTC. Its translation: CASSHDNEQFF.

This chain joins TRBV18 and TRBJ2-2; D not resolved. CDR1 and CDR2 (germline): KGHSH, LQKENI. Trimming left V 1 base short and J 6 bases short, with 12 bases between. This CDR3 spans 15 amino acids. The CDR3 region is CASSPLAPKAGELFF. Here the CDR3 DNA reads TGTGCCAGCTCACCACTAGCCCCCAAGGCCGGGGAGCTGTTTTTT.

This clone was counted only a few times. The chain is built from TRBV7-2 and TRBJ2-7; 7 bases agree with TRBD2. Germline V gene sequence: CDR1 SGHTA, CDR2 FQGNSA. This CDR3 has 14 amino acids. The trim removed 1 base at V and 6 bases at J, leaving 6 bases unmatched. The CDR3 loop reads CASSLGGSNGEQYF. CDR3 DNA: TGTGCCAGCAGCTTAGGCGGGAGTAATGGCGAGCAGTACTTC.

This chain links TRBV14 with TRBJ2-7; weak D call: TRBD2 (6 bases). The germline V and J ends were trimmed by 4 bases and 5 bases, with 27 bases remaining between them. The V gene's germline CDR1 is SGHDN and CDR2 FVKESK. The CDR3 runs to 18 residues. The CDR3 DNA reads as TGTGCCAGCAGCCGCCGACGCGGGGCGCCGGGCCTGCAACACGAGCAGTACTTC. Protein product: CASSRRRGAPGLQHEQYF.

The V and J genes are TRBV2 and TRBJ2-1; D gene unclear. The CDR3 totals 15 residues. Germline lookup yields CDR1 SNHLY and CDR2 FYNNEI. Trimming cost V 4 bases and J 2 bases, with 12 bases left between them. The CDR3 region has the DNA TGTGCCAGCAGTGCCCTGGAGCTCACCTACAATGAGCAGTTCTTC. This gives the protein CASSALELTYNEQFF.

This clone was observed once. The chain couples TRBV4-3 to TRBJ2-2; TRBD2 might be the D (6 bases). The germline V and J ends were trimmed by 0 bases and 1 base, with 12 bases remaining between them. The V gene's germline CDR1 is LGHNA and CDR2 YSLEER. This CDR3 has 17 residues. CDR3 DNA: TGCGCCAGCAGCCAAGACGGGGGACGGTTGAACACCGGGGAGCTGTTTTTT. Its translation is CASSQDGGRLNTGELFF.

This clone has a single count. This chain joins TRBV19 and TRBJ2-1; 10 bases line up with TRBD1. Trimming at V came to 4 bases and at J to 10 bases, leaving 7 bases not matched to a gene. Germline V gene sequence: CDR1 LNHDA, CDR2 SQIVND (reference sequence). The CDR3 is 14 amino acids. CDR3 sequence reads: CASSRGTGDREQFF. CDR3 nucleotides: TGTGCCAGTAGTAGGGGGACAGGGGACCGCGAGCAGTTCTTC.

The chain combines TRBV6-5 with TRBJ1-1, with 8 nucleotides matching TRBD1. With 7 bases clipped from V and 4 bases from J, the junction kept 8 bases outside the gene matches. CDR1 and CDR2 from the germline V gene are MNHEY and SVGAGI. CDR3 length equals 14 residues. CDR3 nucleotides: TGTGCCAGCATCAAAATCAGGGGGCCCACTGAAGCTTTCTTT. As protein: CASIKIRGPTEAFF.

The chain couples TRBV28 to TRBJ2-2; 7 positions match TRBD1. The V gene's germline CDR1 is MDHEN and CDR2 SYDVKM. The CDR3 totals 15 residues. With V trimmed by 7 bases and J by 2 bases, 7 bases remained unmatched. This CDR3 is CASIPGQVNTGELFF. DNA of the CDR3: TGTGCCAGCATTCCAGGACAGGTCAACACCGGGGAGCTGTTTTTT.

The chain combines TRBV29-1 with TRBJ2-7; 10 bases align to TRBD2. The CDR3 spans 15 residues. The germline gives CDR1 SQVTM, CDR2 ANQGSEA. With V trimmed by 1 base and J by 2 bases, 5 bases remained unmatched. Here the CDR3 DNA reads TGCAGCGTTGAAGGCCTAGCGGGGGTTACCTACGAGCAGTACTTC. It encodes CSVEGLAGVTYEQYF.